This is a list of T cell receptor beta chains from one sample in a study of blood T cells in healthy people across ages. TCRdb itself ran the 5' RACE reads through MiXCR, one entry per CDR3 protein. The sample includes 850,000 to 1,100,000 distinct CDR3 sequences, less than 45% of them seen just once. Sequencing used blood. The origin of the receptors is a man aged 18 to 35 in good health. The CDR3 runs from the conserved cysteine through the conserved F or W. A D gene is named only where the DNA matches it firmly. Not every row has a clone size; where given, it reads once, few, many or a size class.

V gene	clone size	J gene	D gene	CDR3 DNA	CDR3 protein
TRBV4-1	few	TRBJ2-1	TRBD2	TGCGCCAGCAGCCAAGATCCACTTCTAGCGGGGGAGGCGAATGAGCAGTTCTTC	CASSQDPLLAGEANEQFF
TRBV20-1	-	TRBJ1-2	TRBD1	TGCAGTGCTAGTAATTCTCGACTGACAGGGGGAGAGGGCTACACCTTC	CSASNSRLTGGEGYTF
TRBV25-1	-	TRBJ2-1	TRBD1	TGTGCCAGCAACAACGGGACAGCGGTGAATGAGCAGTTCTTC	CASNNGTAVNEQFF
TRBV7-2	once	TRBJ1-2	-	TGTGCCAGCAGCTCCACCGGGACAAGGGACCAGGGCTACACCTTC	CASSSTGTRDQGYTF
TRBV7-2	-	TRBJ1-1	-	TGTGCCAGCAGCTTAGAGGCGCAGAAAGAAGCTTTCTTT	CASSLEAQKEAFF
TRBV13	few	TRBJ2-1	-	TGTGCCAGCGCTACTCGGAGCTCCTACAATGAGCAGTTCTTC	CASATRSSYNEQFF
TRBV6-5	-	TRBJ2-5	TRBD2	TGTGCCAGCAGTCCAGTGACTAGCGGGGAAGAGACCCAGTACTTC	CASSPVTSGEETQYF
TRBV5-1	many	TRBJ1-2	-	TGCGCCAGCAGCCTAGACAGGAGCAACTATGGCTACACCTTC	CASSLDRSNYGYTF
TRBV9	-	TRBJ2-2	TRBD1	TGTGCCAGCAGCGTAGGTAGGGGGCCGCTAACCGGGGAGCTGTTTTTT	CASSVGRGPLTGELFF
TRBV9	-	TRBJ1-1	TRBD1	TGTGCCAGCAGCCCGGAGGACAGGGAGATAACTGAAGCTTTCTTT	CASSPEDREITEAFF
TRBV3-1	-	TRBJ1-1	-	TGTGCCAGCAGCCAAGGAGTTGTGGGGTACACTGAAGCTTTCTTT	CASSQGVVGYTEAFF
TRBV20-1	-	TRBJ1-2	-	TGCAGTGCCGAGCCCCCACCGACAGGTTTTAAATATGGCTACACCTTC	CSAEPPPTGFKYGYTF
TRBV2	-	TRBJ1-2	-	TGTGCCAGCAGTGAAGATGTGGTTGAGGATGGCTACACCTTC	CASSEDVVEDGYTF
TRBV20-1	-	TRBJ1-5	-	TGCAGTGCTAGTGCCCCCGGAAGCAATCAGCCCCAGCATTTT	CSASAPGSNQPQHF
TRBV10-3	few	TRBJ1-1	TRBD1	TGTGCCATCAGGATCTCAGACAGGGGGAACACTGAAGCTTTCTTT	CAIRISDRGNTEAFF
TRBV30	-	TRBJ2-3	-	TGTGCCTGGAGTAACAGCTACACAGATACGCAGTATTTT	CAWSNSYTDTQYF
TRBV3-1	-	TRBJ1-2	-	TGTGCCAGCAGCCAAGCGTCGGGGGGCGTCTATGGCTACACCTTC	CASSQASGGVYGYTF
TRBV28	-	TRBJ2-3	TRBD1	TGTGCCAGCAGTACTGGGACAGGGGAAGCCACAGATACGCAGTATTTT	CASSTGTGEATDTQYF
TRBV21-1	-	TRBJ2-3	-	TGTGCCAGCAGCGAAGCGGCAGGCTTACCTGGAGATACGCAGTATTTT	CASSEAAGLPGDTQYF
TRBV20-1	once	TRBJ1-4	-	TGCAGTGCTAGCCTACCAGCTGGGGGTGGATTTGAAAAACTGTTTTTT	CSASLPAGGGFEKLFF
TRBV12-3/TRBV12-4	few	TRBJ2-7	TRBD2	TGTGCCAGCAGTCAAGTAGCGGGGGGCTCCTACGAGCAGTACTTC	CASSQVAGGSYEQYF
TRBV7-2	-	TRBJ1-1	-	TGTGCCAGCAGCTTACACAGGGCCACTGAAGCTTTCTTT	CASSLHRATEAFF
TRBV20-1	-	TRBJ1-6	-	TGCAGTGCTAGTGGGGCTAGAACAACTTATAATTCACCCCTCCACTTT	CSASGARTTYNSPLHF
TRBV27	-	TRBJ1-4	TRBD1	TGTGCCAGCAGTTCCCTAAGTCAGGGGGTTGAGTCCGTACTAAATGAAAAACTGTTTTTT	CASSSLSQGVESVLNEKLFF
TRBV20-1	few	TRBJ2-7	TRBD1	TGCAGTGCCACCGGGACAGGGACCTCCTACGAGCAGTACTTC	CSATGTGTSYEQYF
TRBV4-1	few	TRBJ1-2	-	TGCGCCAGCAGCGAGAACGAAGACAGACGTTATGGCTACACCTTC	CASSENEDRRYGYTF
TRBV11-1	-	TRBJ1-6	TRBD1	TGTGCCAGCAGAATGGACAGGGGATCCTATAATTCACCCCTCCACTTT	CASRMDRGSYNSPLHF